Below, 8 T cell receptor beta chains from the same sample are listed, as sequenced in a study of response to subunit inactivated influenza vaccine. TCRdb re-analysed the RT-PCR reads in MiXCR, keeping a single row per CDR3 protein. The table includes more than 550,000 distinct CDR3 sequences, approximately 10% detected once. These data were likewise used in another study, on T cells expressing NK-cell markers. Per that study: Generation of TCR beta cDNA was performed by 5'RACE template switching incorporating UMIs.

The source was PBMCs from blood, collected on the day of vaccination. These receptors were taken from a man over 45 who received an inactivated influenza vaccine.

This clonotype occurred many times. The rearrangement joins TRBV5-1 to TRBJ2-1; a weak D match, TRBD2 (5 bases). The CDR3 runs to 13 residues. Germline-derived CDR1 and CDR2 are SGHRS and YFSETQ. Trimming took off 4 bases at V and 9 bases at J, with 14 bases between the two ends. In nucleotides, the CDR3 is TGCGCCAGCAGCACTATACTAGATCTTGAGCAGTTCTTC. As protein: CASSTILDLEQFF.

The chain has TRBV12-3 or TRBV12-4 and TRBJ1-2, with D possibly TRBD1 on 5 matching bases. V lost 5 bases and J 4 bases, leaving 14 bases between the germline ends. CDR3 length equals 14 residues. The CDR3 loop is CASSPEGPGYGYTF. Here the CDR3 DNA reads TGTGCCAGCAGTCCCGAGGGGCCGGGCTATGGCTACACCTTC.

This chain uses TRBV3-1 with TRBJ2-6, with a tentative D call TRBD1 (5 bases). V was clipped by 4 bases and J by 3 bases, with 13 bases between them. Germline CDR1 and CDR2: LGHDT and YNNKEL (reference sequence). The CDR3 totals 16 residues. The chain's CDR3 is CASSPNIGVGANVLTF. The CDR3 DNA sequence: TGTGCCAGCAGCCCTAACATAGGGGTTGGGGCCAACGTCCTGACTTTC.

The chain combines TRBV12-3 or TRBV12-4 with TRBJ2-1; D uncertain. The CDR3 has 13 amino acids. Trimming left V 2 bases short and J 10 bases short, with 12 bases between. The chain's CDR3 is CASSLLGREEQFF. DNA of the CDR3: TGTGCCAGCAGTTTATTAGGGCGAGAGGAGCAGTTCTTC.

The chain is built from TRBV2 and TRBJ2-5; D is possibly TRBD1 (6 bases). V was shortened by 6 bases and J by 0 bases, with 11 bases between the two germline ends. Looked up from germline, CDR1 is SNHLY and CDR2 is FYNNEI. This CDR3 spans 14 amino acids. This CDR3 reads CASSKYRDQETQYF. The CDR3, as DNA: TGTGCCAGCAGCAAATACAGGGACCAAGAGACCCAGTACTTC. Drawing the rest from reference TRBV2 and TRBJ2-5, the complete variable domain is EPEVTQTPSHQVTQMGQEVILRCVPISNHLYFYWYRQILGQKVEFLVSFYNNEISEKSEIFDDQFSVERPDGSNFTLKIRSTKLEDSAMYFCASSKYRDQETQYFGPGTRLLVL.

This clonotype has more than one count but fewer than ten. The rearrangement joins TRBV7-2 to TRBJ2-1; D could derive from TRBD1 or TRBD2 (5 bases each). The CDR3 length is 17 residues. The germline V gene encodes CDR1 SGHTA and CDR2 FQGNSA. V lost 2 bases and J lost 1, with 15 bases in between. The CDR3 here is CASSLKGPLGSYNEQFF. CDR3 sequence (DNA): TGTGCCAGCAGCTTAAAGGGACCCTTGGGGTCCTACAATGAGCAGTTCTTC.

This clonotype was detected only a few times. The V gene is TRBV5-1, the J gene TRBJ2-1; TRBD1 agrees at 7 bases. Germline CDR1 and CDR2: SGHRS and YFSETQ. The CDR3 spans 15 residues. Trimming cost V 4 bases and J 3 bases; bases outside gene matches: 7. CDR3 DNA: TGCGCCAGCAGCCAGGACAGGCCGGGCTACAATGAGCAGTTCTTC. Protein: CASSQDRPGYNEQFF.

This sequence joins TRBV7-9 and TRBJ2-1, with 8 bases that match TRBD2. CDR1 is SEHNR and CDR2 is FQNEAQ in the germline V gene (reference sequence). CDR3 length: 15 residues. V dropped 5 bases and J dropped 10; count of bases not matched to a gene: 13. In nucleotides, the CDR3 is TGTGCCAGCAGCAAACAGCGGGAGTTACCTAGAGAGCAGTTCTTC. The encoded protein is CASSKQRELPREQFF.